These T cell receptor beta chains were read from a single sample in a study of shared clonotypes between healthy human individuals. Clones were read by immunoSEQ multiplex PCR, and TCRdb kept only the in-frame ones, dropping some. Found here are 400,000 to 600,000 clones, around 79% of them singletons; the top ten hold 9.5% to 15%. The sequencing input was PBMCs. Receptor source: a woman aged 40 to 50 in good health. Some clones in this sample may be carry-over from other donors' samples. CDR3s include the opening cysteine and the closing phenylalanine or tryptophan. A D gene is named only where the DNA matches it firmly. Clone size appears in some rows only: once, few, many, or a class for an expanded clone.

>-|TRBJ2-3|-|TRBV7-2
CASSKDSSAQYF
TGTGCCAGCAGCAAGGACTCATCTGCGCAGTATTTT
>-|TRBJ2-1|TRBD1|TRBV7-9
CASSLETGKRDEQFF
TGTGCCAGCAGCTTAGAGACAGGGAAGAGGGATGAGCAGTTCTTC
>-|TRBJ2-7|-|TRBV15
CATSREHYYEQYF
TGTGCCACCAGCAGAGAACATTACTACGAGCAGTACTTC
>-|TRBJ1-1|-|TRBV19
CASRDPVSGTEAFF
TGTGCCAGTAGAGACCCAGTGAGCGGCACTGAAGCTTTCTTT
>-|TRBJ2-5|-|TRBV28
CASRGGGQETQYF
TGTGCCAGCAGGGGAGGGGGGCAAGAGACCCAGTACTTC
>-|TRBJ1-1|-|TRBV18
CASSPLRQGSTEAFF
TGTGCCAGCTCACCTCTCCGTCAGGGATCCACTGAAGCTTTCTTT
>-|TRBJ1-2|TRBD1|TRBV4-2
CASSQVDRGYGYTF
TGTGCCAGCAGCCAAGTGGACAGGGGGTATGGCTACACCTTC
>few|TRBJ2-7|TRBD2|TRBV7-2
CASSTSGGSSYEQYF
TGTGCCAGCAGCACAAGCGGGGGGTCCTCCTACGAGCAGTACTTC
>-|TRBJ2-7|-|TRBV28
CASSSLGDSYEQYF
TGTGCCAGCAGTTCCCTGGGAGACAGTTACGAGCAGTACTTC
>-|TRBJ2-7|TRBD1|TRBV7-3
CASSTRQGTEQYF
TGTGCCAGCAGCACCAGACAGGGCACCGAGCAGTACTTC
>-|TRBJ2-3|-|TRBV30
CAWSTGVTDTQYF
TGTGCCTGGAGTACTGGCGTCACAGATACGCAGTATTTT
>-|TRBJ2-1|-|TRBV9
CASSGPGADSYNEQFF
TGTGCCAGCAGCGGGCCTGGTGCGGACTCCTACAATGAGCAGTTCTTC
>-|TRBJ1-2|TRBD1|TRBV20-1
CSAKTGEGYTF
TGCAGTGCTAAGACAGGGGAAGGCTACACCTTC
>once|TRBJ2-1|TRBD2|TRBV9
CASSVDRWAGGPSEQFF
TGTGCCAGCAGCGTAGATCGGTGGGCGGGAGGGCCTTCTGAGCAGTTCTTC
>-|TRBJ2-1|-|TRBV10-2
CASSESVFVYNEQFF
TGCGCCAGCAGTGAGTCGGTGTTTGTTTACAATGAGCAGTTCTTC
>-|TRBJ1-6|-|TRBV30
CAWSARGGSLHF
TGTGCCTGGAGCGCGAGAGGGGGGTCCCTCCACTTT
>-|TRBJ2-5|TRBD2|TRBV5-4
CASREGTSGSVETQYF
TGTGCCAGCAGGGAAGGGACTAGCGGGAGCGTTGAGACCCAGTACTTC
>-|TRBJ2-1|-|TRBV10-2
CATRDSPYNEQFF
TGCGCCACCAGAGACAGTCCTTACAATGAGCAGTTCTTC
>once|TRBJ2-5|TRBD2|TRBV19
CASSIERLAGSTQYF
TGTGCCAGTAGTATCGAAAGACTAGCGGGGTCTACCCAGTACTTC
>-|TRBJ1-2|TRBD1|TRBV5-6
CASSLGVETGVFGYTF
TGTGCCAGCAGCTTGGGAGTTGAGACAGGGGTTTTTGGCTACACCTTC
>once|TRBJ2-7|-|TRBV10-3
CAIGDSPYEQYF
TGTGCCATTGGGGATTCCCCGTACGAGCAGTACTTC
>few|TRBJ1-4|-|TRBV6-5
CASSYSRNEKLFF
TGTGCCAGCAGTTACAGCAGAAATGAAAAACTGTTTTTT
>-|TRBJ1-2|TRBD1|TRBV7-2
CASSLGTGGLYYGYTF
TGTGCCAGCAGCTTAGGGACAGGGGGTCTATACTATGGCTACACCTTC
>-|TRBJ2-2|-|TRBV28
CASSSSVSGYGELFF
TGTGCCAGCAGTTCTAGCGTTTCAGGGTACGGGGAGCTGTTTTTT
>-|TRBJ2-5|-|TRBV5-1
CASSLAGETQYF
TGCGCCAGCAGCTTGGCCGGTGAGACCCAGTACTTC
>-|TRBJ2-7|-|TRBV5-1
CASSPPSSYEQYF
TGCGCCAGCAGCCCCCCGAGCTCCTACGAGCAGTACTTC
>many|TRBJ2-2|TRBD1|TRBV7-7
CASSRTGGDGAGELFF
TGTGCTAGCAGCCGCACAGGGGGCGATGGTGCCGGGGAGCTGTTTTTT
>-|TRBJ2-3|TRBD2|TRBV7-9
CASSLGLAGDGWADTQYF
TGTGCCAGCAGCTTGGGACTAGCGGGAGACGGGTGGGCAGATACGCAGTATTTT
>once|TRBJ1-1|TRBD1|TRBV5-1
CASSPTGDTEAFF
TGCGCCAGCAGCCCTACAGGGGACACTGAAGCTTTCTTT
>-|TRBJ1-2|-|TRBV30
CAWSLRGGYYGYTF
TGTGCCTGGAGTCTCAGGGGCGGATACTATGGCTACACCTTC
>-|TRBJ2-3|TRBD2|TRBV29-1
CSTLSGFSGDTQYF
TGCAGTACCCTCTCTGGTTTTAGCGGGGATACGCAGTATTTT